This is a list of T cell receptor beta chains from one sample in a study of CD8 T cells in ankylosing spondylitis. TCRdb passed the 5' RACE reads through MiXCR, listing each CDR3 protein once. The data show roughly 400,000 distinct CDR3 sequences, with more than 20% seen just once and about a sixth held by the top ten. The sequenced sample was blood, either unsorted or a sorted T cell fraction (not recorded which). The receptors stem from a male donor with ankylosing spondylitis. Each CDR3 is given with its conserved first and last residue. The D gene is left open where the match is weak. Clone size, where shown, is once, few, many, or a class for clones that have expanded.

>TRBV6-2/TRBV6-3|TRBJ2-3|NA|NA
CASGVAGSRADTQYF
TGTGCCAGCGGAGTGGCTGGGAGTAGGGCAGATACGCAGTATTTT
>TRBV29-1|TRBJ2-1|many|NA
CSVVTSYNEQFF
TGCAGCGTTGTGACTAGTTACAATGAGCAGTTCTTC
>TRBV7-2|TRBJ2-2|NA|NA
CASSPHSSTNTGELFF
TGTGCCAGCAGCCCCCACAGCAGCACGAACACCGGGGAGCTGTTTTTT
>TRBV11-2|TRBJ2-1|NA|NA
CASSLVGVDEQFF
TGTGCCAGCAGCTTAGTAGGGGTGGACGAGCAGTTCTTC
>TRBV20-1|TRBJ1-1|few|NA
CSAPQHTEAFF
TGCAGTGCCCCTCAGCACACTGAAGCTTTCTTT
>TRBV12-3/TRBV12-4|TRBJ1-2|few|NA
CASSLALGGAAGYTF
TGTGCCAGCAGTTTAGCGCTGGGGGGGGCGGCGGGCTACACCTTC
>TRBV5-6|TRBJ2-7|many|TRBD1
CASSRDRRTYEQYF
TGTGCCAGCAGTCGGGACAGGCGAACCTACGAGCAGTACTTC
>TRBV9|TRBJ2-1|few|TRBD2
CASSAQGLAGINEQFF
TGTGCCAGCAGCGCCCAAGGACTAGCGGGCATCAATGAGCAGTTCTTC
>TRBV28|TRBJ2-7|NA|TRBD1
CASSLLGQVYEQYF
TGTGCCAGCAGCCTCCTGGGACAGGTGTACGAGCAGTACTTC
>TRBV7-2|TRBJ2-7|NA|TRBD2
CASSLVGSGGPDEQYF
TGTGCCAGCAGCTTAGTGGGTTCGGGAGGGCCCGACGAGCAGTACTTC
>TRBV7-2|TRBJ1-6|few|NA
CASSPLRENSPLHF
TGTGCCAGCAGCCCCCTCAGGGAGAATTCACCCCTCCACTTT
>TRBV6-1|TRBJ1-1|few|NA
CASSRQSDGTEAFF
TGTGCCAGCAGCCGACAGTCCGATGGCACTGAAGCTTTCTTT
>TRBV6-1|TRBJ2-2|NA|NA
CASSPDRSRDTGELFF
TGTGCCAGCAGCCCGGACCGCTCCCGGGACACCGGGGAGCTGTTTTTT
>TRBV29-1|TRBJ2-1|many|NA
CSVESQFAYNEQFF
TGCAGCGTTGAAAGTCAGTTTGCCTACAATGAGCAGTTCTTC
>TRBV29-1|TRBJ1-3|NA|NA
CSVEDESNTGNTIYF
TGCAGCGTTGAAGATGAGAGTAATACCGGAAACACCATATATTTT
>TRBV15|TRBJ1-6|few|TRBD1
CATSRAVGTVNSPLHF
TGTGCCACCAGCAGAGCGGTGGGGACAGTGAATTCACCCCTCCACTTT
>TRBV6-5|TRBJ2-7|few|NA
CASSYSSGGNAYEQYF
TGTGCCAGCAGTTACTCGTCCGGGGGCAACGCGTACGAGCAGTACTTC
>TRBV20-1|TRBJ2-2|NA|NA
CSARGPGRGPGELFF
TGCAGTGCTAGAGGCCCCGGACGCGGCCCCGGGGAGCTGTTTTTT
>TRBV18|TRBJ1-1|few|TRBD1
CASSTGDTEAFF
TGTGCCAGCTCGACAGGGGACACTGAAGCTTTCTTT
>TRBV12-3/TRBV12-4|TRBJ2-5|NA|TRBD1
CASSLSDRGFQETQYF
TGTGCCAGCAGTTTATCGGACAGGGGCTTTCAAGAGACCCAGTACTTC
>TRBV20-1|TRBJ2-3|NA|TRBD1
CSAVRQGPTDTQYF
TGCAGTGCTGTGAGACAGGGCCCCACAGATACGCAGTATTTT
>TRBV5-1|TRBJ2-5|many|NA
CASSLNIQETQYF
TGCGCCAGCAGCCTTAACATCCAAGAGACCCAGTACTTC
>TRBV6-2/TRBV6-3|TRBJ1-5|NA|NA
CASSYEVDQPQHF
TGTGCCAGCAGTTACGAGGTTGACCAGCCCCAGCATTTT
>TRBV5-1|TRBJ2-7|NA|NA
CASSFRQPPYEQYF
TGCGCCAGCAGCTTTAGACAGCCCCCCTACGAGCAGTACTTC
>TRBV20-1|TRBJ2-3|NA|TRBD1
CSAPRTGWSDTQYF
TGCAGTGCTCCGCGGACAGGGTGGTCAGATACGCAGTATTTT
>TRBV9|TRBJ2-1|once|NA
CASSVSFDEQFF
TGTGCCAGCAGCGTAAGCTTCGATGAGCAGTTCTTC
>TRBV19|TRBJ2-2|few|NA
CASTPRTNTGELFF
TGTGCCAGTACCCCCCGGACCAACACCGGGGAGCTGTTTTTT
>TRBV29-1|TRBJ2-1|NA|NA
CSVEGGQDEQFF
TGCAGCGTTGAGGGGGGCCAGGATGAGCAGTTCTTC
>TRBV7-2|TRBJ2-7|few|NA
CASNVASGAVSEQYF
TGTGCCAGCAACGTAGCGTCGGGAGCTGTTTCCGAGCAGTACTTC
>TRBV7-3|TRBJ1-1|few|NA
CASSPQGSNTEAFF
TGTGCCAGCAGCCCGCAGGGCTCTAACACTGAAGCTTTCTTT
>TRBV5-5|TRBJ2-7|few|NA
CASSVDGIGQYF
TGTGCCAGCAGCGTGGACGGGATCGGGCAGTACTTC
>TRBV24-1|TRBJ2-3|NA|NA
CATSDFPDTQYF
TGTGCCACCAGTGATTTCCCAGATACGCAGTATTTT
>TRBV20-1|TRBJ1-1|few|NA
CSASGRRDTEAFF
TGCAGTGCTAGTGGGCGGAGGGACACTGAAGCTTTCTTT
>TRBV12-3/TRBV12-4|TRBJ2-3|few|TRBD2
CASSLGPSGSFYGGTDTQYF
TGTGCCAGCAGTTTAGGGCCTAGCGGGAGTTTTTACGGCGGCACAGATACGCAGTATTTT
>TRBV4-2|TRBJ2-2|NA|NA
CASSQASRAGELFF
TGTGCCAGCAGCCAAGCCTCTAGAGCCGGGGAGCTGTTTTTT
>TRBV7-7|TRBJ2-5|NA|NA
CASSLDVSGRGTQYF
TGTGCTAGCAGCTTAGACGTTTCCGGGAGAGGGACCCAGTACTTC
>TRBV5-1|TRBJ1-4|many|TRBD1
CASGSGQARDNEKLFF
TGCGCCAGCGGTTCAGGACAGGCGAGGGACAATGAAAAACTGTTTTTT
>TRBV28|TRBJ2-1|few|NA
CASTTIGSSYNEQFF
TGTGCCAGCACCACAATAGGGAGCTCCTACAATGAGCAGTTCTTC
>TRBV18|TRBJ2-7|NA|NA
CASSLLRAQGSYEQYF
TGTGCCAGCTCACTTCTCAGGGCCCAGGGGAGCTACGAGCAGTACTTC
>TRBV12-3/TRBV12-4|TRBJ2-3|few|TRBD2
CASSGGLASDTQYF
TGTGCCAGCAGTGGAGGACTAGCATCAGATACGCAGTATTTT
>TRBV4-3|TRBJ2-1|NA|NA
CASSQIYAGNEQFF
TGCGCCAGCAGCCAAATATACGCGGGAAATGAGCAGTTCTTC
>TRBV20-1|TRBJ2-7|NA|NA
CSAPGRVSYEQYF
TGCAGTGCGCCGGGCAGAGTTTCCTACGAGCAGTACTTC